The rows below give T cell receptor beta chains drawn from one sample of a study of blood T cells in healthy people across ages. A single record per CDR3 protein comes from TCRdb applying MiXCR to the 5' RACE reads. The table shows 1.5 million to 2 million distinct CDR3 sequences, with approximately 28% occurring only once. Sample: blood. All receptors derive from a woman between 25 and 40 years old in good health. CDR3s include the opening cysteine and the closing phenylalanine or tryptophan. Fields, in order: J gene, V gene, clone size, D gene, CDR3 DNA, CDR3 protein. D genes are given only for firm matches. Only part of the rows carry a size: once, few, many, or a class if the clone is expanded.

j_gene: TRBJ1-2; v_gene: TRBV12-5; abundance: .; d_gene: .; CDR3nt: TGTGCTAGTGGTTTGGTAAAGGCTGGCTACACCTTC; CDR3aa: CASGLVKAGYTF
j_gene: TRBJ2-1; v_gene: TRBV4-3; abundance: .; d_gene: .; CDR3nt: TGCGCCAGCAGCCAAGCAGCGACACAAATATACAGTGAGCAGTTCTTC; CDR3aa: CASSQAATQIYSEQFF
j_gene: TRBJ1-4; v_gene: TRBV27; abundance: few; d_gene: TRBD1; CDR3nt: TGTGCCAGCGCTCGGGACAGGGTTAATGAAAAACTGTTTTTT; CDR3aa: CASARDRVNEKLFF
j_gene: TRBJ1-2; v_gene: TRBV29-1; abundance: many; d_gene: .; CDR3nt: TGCAGCGTTGAAGTTGTAGCAAACTATGGCTACACCTTC; CDR3aa: CSVEVVANYGYTF
j_gene: TRBJ2-7; v_gene: TRBV13; abundance: .; d_gene: TRBD1; CDR3nt: TGTGCCAGCAGCTATTGGACGGGACAGGGGATCTACGAGCAGTACTTC; CDR3aa: CASSYWTGQGIYEQYF
j_gene: TRBJ2-5; v_gene: TRBV7-2; abundance: few; d_gene: TRBD2; CDR3nt: TGTGCCAGCAGCCAAAAAATGCTAGCGGCACAAGAGACCCAGTACTTC; CDR3aa: CASSQKMLAAQETQYF
j_gene: TRBJ1-1; v_gene: TRBV7-2; abundance: .; d_gene: .; CDR3nt: TGTGTCAGCACCTTGGAGACTAGGAGCCCTGAAGCTTTCTTT; CDR3aa: CVSTLETRSPEAFF
j_gene: TRBJ2-7; v_gene: TRBV4-1; abundance: few; d_gene: .; CDR3nt: TGTGCCAGCAGCCAAGGACCGGGACGGTCCTCCTACGAGCAGTACTTC; CDR3aa: CASSQGPGRSSYEQYF
j_gene: TRBJ1-4; v_gene: TRBV14; abundance: once; d_gene: TRBD1; CDR3nt: TGTGCCAGCAGCCCCGGGACAGGTCTAGCTGAAAAACTGTTTTTT; CDR3aa: CASSPGTGLAEKLFF
j_gene: TRBJ2-3; v_gene: TRBV12-3/TRBV12-4; abundance: .; d_gene: TRBD2; CDR3nt: TGTGCCAGCAGTATGCGGGAGTTTCGCACAGATACGCAGTATTTT; CDR3aa: CASSMREFRTDTQYF
j_gene: TRBJ2-7; v_gene: TRBV6-5; abundance: few; d_gene: TRBD1; CDR3nt: TGTGCCAGTAGGGCTTGGGGGACAGGCAACCCCTACGAGCAGTACTTC; CDR3aa: CASRAWGTGNPYEQYF
j_gene: TRBJ2-3; v_gene: TRBV20-1; abundance: many; d_gene: .; CDR3nt: TGCAGTACAAGGGACACATCCACAGATACGCAGTATTTT; CDR3aa: CSTRDTSTDTQYF
j_gene: TRBJ1-1; v_gene: TRBV3-1; abundance: .; d_gene: .; CDR3nt: TGTGCCAGCAGCCAAGAGGCTGAAGCTTTCTTT; CDR3aa: CASSQEAEAFF
j_gene: TRBJ1-6; v_gene: TRBV10-2; abundance: few; d_gene: TRBD1; CDR3nt: TGCGCCAGCAGTGAGTCCCAACCCGGGACAGGAGGTTCACCCCTCCACTTT; CDR3aa: CASSESQPGTGGSPLHF
j_gene: TRBJ2-7; v_gene: TRBV2; abundance: many; d_gene: TRBD2; CDR3nt: TGTGCCAGCTCGTCTTCGACTAGCGGCTACGAGCAGTACTTC; CDR3aa: CASSSSTSGYEQYF
j_gene: TRBJ2-3; v_gene: TRBV29-1; abundance: few; d_gene: .; CDR3nt: TGCAGCGCTCGTCATAGCGGAGGATACACAGATACGCAGTATTTT; CDR3aa: CSARHSGGYTDTQYF
j_gene: TRBJ2-1; v_gene: TRBV3-1; abundance: .; d_gene: .; CDR3nt: TGTGCCAGCAGCCAAGATCCCCAAGGGTACAATGAGCAGTTCTTC; CDR3aa: CASSQDPQGYNEQFF
j_gene: TRBJ2-1; v_gene: TRBV2; abundance: few; d_gene: .; CDR3nt: TGTGCCAGCAGTGGCCGGGACTTTTTGGTGGATGAGCAGTTCTTC; CDR3aa: CASSGRDFLVDEQFF
j_gene: TRBJ2-1; v_gene: TRBV12-5; abundance: few; d_gene: .; CDR3nt: TGTGCTAGTGCCCCAGGGGAAGGTGATGAGCAGTTCTTC; CDR3aa: CASAPGEGDEQFF
j_gene: TRBJ1-1; v_gene: TRBV5-6; abundance: few; d_gene: TRBD1; CDR3nt: TGTGCCAGCAGCTTGGTGCCTGGACAGGGGGCTGAAGCTTTCTTT; CDR3aa: CASSLVPGQGAEAFF
j_gene: TRBJ2-7; v_gene: TRBV29-1; abundance: .; d_gene: .; CDR3nt: TGCAGCGTTGTCGGTAGCGGCTACGAGCAGTACTTC; CDR3aa: CSVVGSGYEQYF
j_gene: TRBJ1-5; v_gene: TRBV20-1; abundance: .; d_gene: TRBD1; CDR3nt: TGCAGTGCGCGACAGGGTTCTAGCAATCAGCCCCAGCATTTT; CDR3aa: CSARQGSSNQPQHF
j_gene: TRBJ1-6; v_gene: TRBV2; abundance: .; d_gene: .; CDR3nt: TGTGCCAGCAGTGGACACCTAGATAATTCACCCCTCCACTTT; CDR3aa: CASSGHLDNSPLHF
j_gene: TRBJ2-6; v_gene: TRBV6-6; abundance: few; d_gene: .; CDR3nt: TGTGCCAGCAGTCCACCTCAGGGTAAGGGGGCCAACGTCCTGACTTTC; CDR3aa: CASSPPQGKGANVLTF
j_gene: TRBJ2-1; v_gene: TRBV7-9; abundance: .; d_gene: TRBD2; CDR3nt: TGTGCCAGCAGCTCAGACTGGACTAGCGGGGTACTCTACAATGAGCAGTTCTTC; CDR3aa: CASSSDWTSGVLYNEQFF
j_gene: TRBJ2-7; v_gene: TRBV12-3/TRBV12-4; abundance: .; d_gene: TRBD2; CDR3nt: TGTGCCAGCAGTGGCCGACTAGCGGGAGGGCCCTACGAGCAGTACTTC; CDR3aa: CASSGRLAGGPYEQYF
j_gene: TRBJ2-7; v_gene: TRBV27; abundance: few; d_gene: TRBD1; CDR3nt: TGTGCCAGCAGTCACAGGGGGCGGACCTACGAGCAGTACTTC; CDR3aa: CASSHRGRTYEQYF
j_gene: TRBJ1-6; v_gene: TRBV4-2; abundance: .; d_gene: .; CDR3nt: TGTGCCAGCAGCCCGAACGCCGTAACTAATTCACCCCTCCACTTT; CDR3aa: CASSPNAVTNSPLHF
j_gene: TRBJ2-7; v_gene: TRBV5-1; abundance: .; d_gene: .; CDR3nt: TGCGCCGGCAGCTCACCAGGTTACTCCTACGAGCAGTACTTC; CDR3aa: CAGSSPGYSYEQYF
j_gene: TRBJ2-5; v_gene: TRBV7-3; abundance: .; d_gene: .; CDR3nt: TGTGCCAGCAGCTTAACATCCGAAACGGAGACCCAGTACTTC; CDR3aa: CASSLTSETETQYF
j_gene: TRBJ1-1; v_gene: TRBV29-1; abundance: .; d_gene: .; CDR3nt: TGCAGCGTGACCGGGACACTGAACACTGAAGCTTTCTTT; CDR3aa: CSVTGTLNTEAFF
j_gene: TRBJ2-7; v_gene: TRBV5-1; abundance: .; d_gene: TRBD1; CDR3nt: TGCGCCAACAGCTTGGCCCCGGGACAGAGTGCCTACGAGCAGTACTTC; CDR3aa: CANSLAPGQSAYEQYF
j_gene: TRBJ1-1; v_gene: TRBV7-2; abundance: many; d_gene: .; CDR3nt: TGTGCCAGCAGCTTAGCGGCGGGGGAGACTGAAGCTTTCTTT; CDR3aa: CASSLAAGETEAFF
j_gene: TRBJ2-3; v_gene: TRBV29-1; abundance: .; d_gene: .; CDR3nt: TGCAGCGTTGAAGGAGGGGGCACAGATACGCAGTATTTT; CDR3aa: CSVEGGGTDTQYF
j_gene: TRBJ2-2; v_gene: TRBV11-2; abundance: few; d_gene: TRBD2; CDR3nt: TGTGCCAGCAGCGGACTAGCGGGGGCCACCGGGGAGCTGTTTTTT; CDR3aa: CASSGLAGATGELFF
j_gene: TRBJ1-2; v_gene: TRBV20-1; abundance: few; d_gene: .; CDR3nt: TGCAGTGCCGCGGTCGGGGGCTACACCTTC; CDR3aa: CSAAVGGYTF
j_gene: TRBJ2-7; v_gene: TRBV5-1; abundance: .; d_gene: TRBD1; CDR3nt: TGCGCCAGCACCCGAGGTGGGACAGGGCCCTACGAGCAGTACTTC; CDR3aa: CASTRGGTGPYEQYF
j_gene: TRBJ2-4; v_gene: TRBV6-2/TRBV6-3; abundance: .; d_gene: .; CDR3nt: TGTGCCAGCAGTTACGGCGGTGGGACGATGGGCAGTAGAGCTGGGAGGGCCAAAAACATTCAGTACTTC; CDR3aa: CASSYGGGTMGSRAGRAKNIQYF
j_gene: TRBJ1-4; v_gene: TRBV7-9; abundance: .; d_gene: .; CDR3nt: TGTGCCAGCGGTAGGACAGACGCAACTAATGAAAAACTGTTTTTT; CDR3aa: CASGRTDATNEKLFF
j_gene: TRBJ2-2; v_gene: TRBV11-2; abundance: few; d_gene: .; CDR3nt: TGTGCCAGCAGCTTAGGAATCGTATCGAACACCGGGGAGCTGTTTTTT; CDR3aa: CASSLGIVSNTGELFF
j_gene: TRBJ2-3; v_gene: TRBV28; abundance: few; d_gene: TRBD1; CDR3nt: TGTGCCAGCACCTTGAATGAGGGACAGGGAGTAGATACGCAGTATTTT; CDR3aa: CASTLNEGQGVDTQYF
j_gene: TRBJ1-4; v_gene: TRBV5-5; abundance: few; d_gene: .; CDR3nt: TGTGCCAGCAGCCGGACACTCCCTGCAACTAATGAAAAACTGTTTTTT; CDR3aa: CASSRTLPATNEKLFF
j_gene: TRBJ1-4; v_gene: TRBV9; abundance: .; d_gene: .; CDR3nt: TGTGCCAGCAGCACCGGGAGATTTAATGAAAAACTGTTTTTT; CDR3aa: CASSTGRFNEKLFF
j_gene: TRBJ1-1; v_gene: TRBV21-1; abundance: .; d_gene: .; CDR3nt: TGTGCCAGCAGCAAAGCGGACGGGAAAGCTTTCTTT; CDR3aa: CASSKADGKAFF
j_gene: TRBJ2-3; v_gene: TRBV24-1; abundance: .; d_gene: TRBD2; CDR3nt: TGTGCCACCAGTGATCCCGGACTAGCGGGGAGGAAAAGCACAGATACGCAGTATTTT; CDR3aa: CATSDPGLAGRKSTDTQYF
j_gene: TRBJ2-5; v_gene: TRBV3-1; abundance: .; d_gene: TRBD2; CDR3nt: TGTGCCAGCAGCCGAAGCCTAGCGGGGGTTGAGACCCAGTACTTC; CDR3aa: CASSRSLAGVETQYF
j_gene: TRBJ2-7; v_gene: TRBV12-3/TRBV12-4; abundance: .; d_gene: TRBD2; CDR3nt: TGTGCCAGCAGTTTAGGGGGGGCGGGACTAGCGGGAGGGATCGACAATGAGCAGTACTTC; CDR3aa: CASSLGGAGLAGGIDNEQYF
j_gene: TRBJ2-5; v_gene: TRBV10-3; abundance: .; d_gene: .; CDR3nt: TGTGCCATCAACGCACAGGGATTCCAAGAGACCCAGTACTTC; CDR3aa: CAINAQGFQETQYF
j_gene: TRBJ1-4; v_gene: TRBV7-9; abundance: few; d_gene: .; CDR3nt: TGTGCCAGCAGCCCCGGACAGTTTTTGGGGGAAAAACTGTTTTTT; CDR3aa: CASSPGQFLGEKLFF
j_gene: TRBJ2-7; v_gene: TRBV10-3; abundance: many; d_gene: TRBD2; CDR3nt: TGTGCCATCAGTGAAGGCGGGAGCCCCGAGCAGTACTTC; CDR3aa: CAISEGGSPEQYF
j_gene: TRBJ2-5; v_gene: TRBV6-2/TRBV6-3; abundance: .; d_gene: .; CDR3nt: TGTGCCAGCAGTTTAGGTCGCGCACGAGTGACCCAGTACTTC; CDR3aa: CASSLGRARVTQYF
j_gene: TRBJ2-5; v_gene: TRBV6-2/TRBV6-3; abundance: few; d_gene: .; CDR3nt: TGTGCCGGCAGTTATACTTCCCGGACGGTCCAAGAGACCCAGTACTTC; CDR3aa: CAGSYTSRTVQETQYF
j_gene: TRBJ2-1; v_gene: TRBV20-1; abundance: .; d_gene: TRBD2; CDR3nt: TGCAGTGCTAGAGACCCCTCTCCCCTGACTAGCGGGAGACTGGATGAGCGGTTCTTC; CDR3aa: CSARDPSPLTSGRLDERFF
j_gene: TRBJ2-7; v_gene: TRBV7-2; abundance: few; d_gene: .; CDR3nt: TGTGCCAGCAGCTTAGATCCAGCCGCCCCTCGCGAGCAGTACTTC; CDR3aa: CASSLDPAAPREQYF
j_gene: TRBJ1-1; v_gene: TRBV20-1; abundance: few; d_gene: TRBD1; CDR3nt: TGCAGTGCACCTACAGGACAGGGCGGGTTCACTGAAGCTTTCTTT; CDR3aa: CSAPTGQGGFTEAFF
j_gene: TRBJ1-2; v_gene: TRBV7-9; abundance: .; d_gene: .; CDR3nt: TGTGCCAGCAGCTTAGCCCAGGCGGCGGCGGATGGCTACACCTTC; CDR3aa: CASSLAQAAADGYTF